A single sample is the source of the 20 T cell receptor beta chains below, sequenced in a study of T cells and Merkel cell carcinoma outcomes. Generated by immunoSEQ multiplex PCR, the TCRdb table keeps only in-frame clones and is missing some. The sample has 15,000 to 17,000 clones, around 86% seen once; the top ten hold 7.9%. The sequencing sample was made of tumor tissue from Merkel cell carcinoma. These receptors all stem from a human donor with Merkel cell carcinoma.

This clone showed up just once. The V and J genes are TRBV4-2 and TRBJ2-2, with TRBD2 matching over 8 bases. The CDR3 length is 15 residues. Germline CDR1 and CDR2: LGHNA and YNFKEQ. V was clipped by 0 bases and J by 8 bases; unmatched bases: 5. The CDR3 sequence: CASSQEETSVGELFF. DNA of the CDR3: TGTGCCAGCAGCCAAGAGGAGACTAGCGTTGGGGAGCTGTTTTTT.

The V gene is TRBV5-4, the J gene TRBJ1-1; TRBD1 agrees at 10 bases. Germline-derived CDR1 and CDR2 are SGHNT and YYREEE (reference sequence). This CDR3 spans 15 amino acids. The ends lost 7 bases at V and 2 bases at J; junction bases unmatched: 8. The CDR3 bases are TGTGCCAGCGGCGGTCGGGACAGGGGAAACACTGAAGCTTTCTTT. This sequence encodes CASGGRDRGNTEAFF.

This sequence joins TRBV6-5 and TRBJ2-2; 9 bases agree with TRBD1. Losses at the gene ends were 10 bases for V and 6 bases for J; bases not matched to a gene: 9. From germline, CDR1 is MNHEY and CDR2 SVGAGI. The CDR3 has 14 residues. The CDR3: CATGTGFESGELFF. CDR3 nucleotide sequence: TGTGCCACCGGGACAGGGTTCGAATCCGGGGAGCTGTTTTTT.

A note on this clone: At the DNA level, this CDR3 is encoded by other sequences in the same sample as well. The CDR3 DNA follows: TGTGCCAGCAGCTTAGATGGATTGGCGGACGGTTACACCTTC. It encodes CASSLDGLADGYTF. This sequence joins TRBV7-6 and TRBJ1-2; D uncertain. The CDR3 consists of 14 residues. Germline assignment: CDR1 SGHVS and CDR2 FNYEAQ. V was pared by 1 base and J by 11 bases, with 17 bases between. The full variable domain, completed using reference TRBV7-6 and TRBJ1-2, is GAGVSQSPRYKVTKRGQDVALRCDPISGHVSLYWYRQALGQGPEFLTYFNYEAQQDKSGLPNDRFSAERPEGSISTLTIQRTEQRDSAMYRCASSLDGLADGYTFGSGTRLTVV.

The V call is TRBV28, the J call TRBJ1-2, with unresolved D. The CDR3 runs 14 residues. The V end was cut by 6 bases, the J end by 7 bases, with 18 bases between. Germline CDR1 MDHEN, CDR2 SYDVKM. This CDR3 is CASSTSGDTFGYTF. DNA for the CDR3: TGTGCCAGCAGCACCTCCGGAGACACCTTTGGCTACACCTTC.

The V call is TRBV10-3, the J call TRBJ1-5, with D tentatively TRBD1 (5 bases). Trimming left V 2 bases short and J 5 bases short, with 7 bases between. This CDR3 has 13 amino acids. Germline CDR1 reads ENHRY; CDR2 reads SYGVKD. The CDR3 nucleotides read TGTGCCATCAGTGAGGGGGGATATCAGCCCCAGCATTTT. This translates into CAISEGGYQPQHF.

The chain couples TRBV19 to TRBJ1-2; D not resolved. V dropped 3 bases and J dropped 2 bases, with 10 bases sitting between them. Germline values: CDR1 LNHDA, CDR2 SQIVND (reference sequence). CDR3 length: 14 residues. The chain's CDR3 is CASSILDGNYGYTF. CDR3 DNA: TGTGCCAGTAGTATTTTGGACGGGAACTATGGCTACACCTTC.

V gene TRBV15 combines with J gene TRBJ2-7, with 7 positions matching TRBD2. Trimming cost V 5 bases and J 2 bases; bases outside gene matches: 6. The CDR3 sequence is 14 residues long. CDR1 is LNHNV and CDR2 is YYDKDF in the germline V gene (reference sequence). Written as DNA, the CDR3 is TGTGCCACCAGCTATTCTAGCGGAACCTACGAGCAGTACTTC. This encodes CATSYSSGTYEQYF.

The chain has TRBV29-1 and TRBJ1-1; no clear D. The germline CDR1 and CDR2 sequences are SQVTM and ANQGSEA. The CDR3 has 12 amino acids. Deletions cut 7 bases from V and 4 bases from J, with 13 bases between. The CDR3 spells CSAHSGGTEAFF. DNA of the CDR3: TGCAGCGCTCACAGTGGTGGCACTGAAGCTTTCTTT.

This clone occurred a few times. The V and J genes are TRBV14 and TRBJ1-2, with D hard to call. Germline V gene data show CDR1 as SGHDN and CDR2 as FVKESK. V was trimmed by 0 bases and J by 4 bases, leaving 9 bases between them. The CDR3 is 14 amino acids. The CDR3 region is CASSQDGRGYGYTF. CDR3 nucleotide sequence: TGTGCCAGCAGCCAAGATGGACGTGGCTATGGCTACACCTTC.

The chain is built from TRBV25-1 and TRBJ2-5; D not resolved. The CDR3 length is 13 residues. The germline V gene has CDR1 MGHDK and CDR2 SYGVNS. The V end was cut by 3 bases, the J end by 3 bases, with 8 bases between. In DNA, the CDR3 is TGTGCCAGCAGTGATGACCTGAAAGAGACCCAGTACTTC. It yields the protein CASSDDLKETQYF. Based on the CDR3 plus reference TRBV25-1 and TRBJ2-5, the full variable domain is EADIYQTPRYLVIGTGKKITLECSQTMGHDKMYWYQQDPGMELHLIHYSYGVNSTEKGDLSSESTVSRIRTEHFPLTLESARPSHTSQYLCASSDDLKETQYFGPGTRLLVL.

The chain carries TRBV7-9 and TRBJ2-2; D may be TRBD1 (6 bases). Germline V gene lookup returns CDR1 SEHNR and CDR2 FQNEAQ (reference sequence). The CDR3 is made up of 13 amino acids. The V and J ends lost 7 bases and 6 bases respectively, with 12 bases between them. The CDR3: CASNSHRAGELFF. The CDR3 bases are TGTGCCAGCAATTCACACAGGGCCGGGGAGCTGTTTTTT. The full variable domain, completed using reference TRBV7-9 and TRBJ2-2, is DTGVSQNPRHKITKRGQNVTFRCDPISEHNRLYWYRQTLGQGPEFLTYFQNEAQLEKSRLLSDRFSAERPKGSFSTLEIQRTEQGDSAMYLCASNSHRAGELFFGEGSRLTVL.

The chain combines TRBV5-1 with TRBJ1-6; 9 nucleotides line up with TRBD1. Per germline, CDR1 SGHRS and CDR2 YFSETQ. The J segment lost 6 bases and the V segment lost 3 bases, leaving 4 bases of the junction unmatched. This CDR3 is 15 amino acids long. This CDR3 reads CASSWDRAVNSPLHF. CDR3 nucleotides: TGCGCCAGCAGCTGGGACAGGGCGGTTAATTCACCCCTCCACTTT.

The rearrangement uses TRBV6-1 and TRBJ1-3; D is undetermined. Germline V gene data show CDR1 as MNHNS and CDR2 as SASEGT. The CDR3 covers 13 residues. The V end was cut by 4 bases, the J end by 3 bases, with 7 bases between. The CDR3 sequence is CASSGVVGNTIYF. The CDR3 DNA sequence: TGTGCCAGCAGTGGGGTGGTTGGAAACACCATATATTTT.

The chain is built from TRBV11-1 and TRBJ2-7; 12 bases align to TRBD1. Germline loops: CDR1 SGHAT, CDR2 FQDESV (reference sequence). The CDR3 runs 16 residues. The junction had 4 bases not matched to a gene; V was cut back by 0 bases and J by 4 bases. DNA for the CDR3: TGTGCCAGCAGCTTAGCCGGGACAGGGGGCCCATACGAGCAGTACTTC. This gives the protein CASSLAGTGGPYEQYF.

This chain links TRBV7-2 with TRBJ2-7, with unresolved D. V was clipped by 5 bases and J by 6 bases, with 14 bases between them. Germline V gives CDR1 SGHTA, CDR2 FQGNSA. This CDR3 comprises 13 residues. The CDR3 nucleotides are TGTGCCAGCAGCCTCCACTACCTATTCGAGCAGTACTTC. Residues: CASSLHYLFEQYF. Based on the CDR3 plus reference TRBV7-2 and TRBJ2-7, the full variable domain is GAGVSQSPSNKVTEKGKDVELRCDPISGHTALYWYRQSLGQGLEFLIYFQGNSAPDKSGLPSDRFSAERTGGSVSTLTIQRTQQEDSAVYLCASSLHYLFEQYFGPGTRLTVT.

In DNA, the CDR3 is TGTGCCAGCAGTTACTCGAGTGGGGGGGCTGGAAACACCATATATTTT. It translates to CASSYSSGGAGNTIYF. V and J are TRBV6-6 and TRBJ1-3; D may be TRBD1 (5 bases). CDR1 is MNHNY and CDR2 is SVGAGI in the germline V gene (reference sequence). V lost 0 bases to trimming and J lost 2 bases, with 11 bases between them. The CDR3 contains 16 residues.

The CDR3 here is CASSQVSSGGVRTQYF. For the CDR3, the DNA is TGCGCCAGCAGCCAAGTTTCTAGCGGGGGGGTAAGGACGCAGTATTTT. V is TRBV4-1 and J is TRBJ2-3; 12 bases map to TRBD2. Germline V gene lookup returns CDR1 MGHRA and CDR2 YSYEKL. This CDR3 is 16 amino acids long. The V and J ends lost 1 base and 9 bases, in that order; junction bases with no gene match: 8.

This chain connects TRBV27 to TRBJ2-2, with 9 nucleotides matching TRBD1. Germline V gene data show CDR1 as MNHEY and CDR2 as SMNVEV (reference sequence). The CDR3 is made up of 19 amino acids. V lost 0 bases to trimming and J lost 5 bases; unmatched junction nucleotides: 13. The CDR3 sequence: CASSLSVLRGQGGTGELFF. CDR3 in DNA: TGTGCCAGCAGTTTATCGGTTCTGAGGGGACAGGGAGGGACCGGGGAGCTGTTTTTT.

The CDR3 DNA reads TGCGCCAGCAGCTTGATCGGGGACCAGTCCTACGAGCAGTACTTC. Translating it yields CASSLIGDQSYEQYF. This rearrangement joins TRBV5-1 to TRBJ2-7; D assignment may be TRBD1 or TRBD2 (5 bases each). This CDR3 region has 15 residues. V was cut by 1 base and J by 1 base, with 12 bases left in between. Germline CDR1 SGHRS, CDR2 YFSETQ.